The 16 T cell receptor beta chains reported below all come from one sample, sequenced in a study of control samples from healthy donors and cancer patients. Assay used: immunoSEQ multiplex PCR; TCRdb lists only in-frame clones, some missing. The table has 350,000 to 450,000 clones, 90% seen once. Sequenced sample: PBMCs. The receptors originated from a man between 40 and 49 years old with head and neck cancer.

J is TRBJ2-3 and V is TRBV5-6; TRBD1 aligns across 7 bases. J was trimmed by 0 bases and V by 4 bases; bases with no gene match: 8. The CDR3 has 16 amino acids. CDR1 and CDR2 (germline): SGHDT, YYEEEE. CDR3 nucleotides: TGTGCCAGCAGCGACTCCGGGACAGCTAGCACAGATACGCAGTATTTT. It encodes CASSDSGTASTDTQYF. Supplemented by reference TRBV5-6 and TRBJ2-3, the full variable domain reads DAGVTQSPTHLIKTRGQQVTLRCSPKSGHDTVSWYQQALGQGPQFIFQYYEEEERQRGNFPDRFSGHQFPNYSSELNVNALLLGDSALYLCASSDSGTASTDTQYFGPGTRLTVL.

The J gene is TRBJ2-7, the V gene TRBV6-6; D is uncertain. Germline loops: CDR1 MNHNY, CDR2 SVGAGI (reference sequence). V was pared by 9 bases and J by 5 bases, with 26 bases between. This CDR3 is built from 16 residues. The CDR3, as DNA: TGTGCCAGTTCCTTATGGGTGTCAAACCCTCCCAACGAGCAGTACTTC. Encoded protein: CASSLWVSNPPNEQYF.

CDR3 protein: CASSQDVGTYQPQHF. CDR3 coding DNA: TGCGCCAGCAGCCAAGATGTGGGGACGTATCAGCCCCAGCATTTT. The chain employs TRBV4-1 and TRBJ1-5, with D possibly TRBD1 on 5 matching bases. Trimming pared 0 bases from V and 5 bases from J, leaving 11 bases between. The CDR3 runs 15 residues. Germline V gives CDR1 MGHRA, CDR2 YSYEKL.

V is TRBV6-5 and J is TRBJ2-3; the D gene is possibly TRBD1 (6 bases). Germline loops: CDR1 MNHEY, CDR2 SVGAGI. The CDR3 length is 14 residues. V shed 5 bases and J shed 4 bases, with 13 bases lying between them. CDR3 sequence (DNA): TGTGCCAGCAGTCCCCGCAGGGGTGCAGATACGCAGTATTTT. Translation: CASSPRRGADTQYF.

V usage is TRBV7-2 and J usage is TRBJ2-7; 10 positions agree with TRBD2. CDR1 is SGHTA and CDR2 is FQGNSA in the germline V gene. CDR3 size: 15 residues. Trimming cost V 1 base and J 5 bases; bases outside gene matches: 5. DNA of the CDR3: TGTGCCAGCAGCTTAGGAACTAGCGGGGTCAACGAGCAGTACTTC. Amino acids: CASSLGTSGVNEQYF.

This sequence joins TRBV10-1 and TRBJ2-2; 7 bases are a match to TRBD1. In germline, CDR1 is WNHNN, CDR2 SYGVQD (reference sequence). The CDR3 consists of 13 residues. The J segment lost 8 bases and the V segment lost 8 bases, leaving 8 bases of the junction unmatched. Here the CDR3 DNA reads TGCGCCAGCTCGAAGGGGGCCGCTGGGGAGCTGTTTTTT. Translation gives CASSKGAAGELFF.

The chain carries TRBV7-6 and TRBJ1-2; TRBD1 agrees at 7 bases. Trimming took 5 bases from V and 4 from J; bases not matched to a gene: 7. Germline loops: CDR1 SGHVS, CDR2 FNYEAQ. This CDR3 comprises 14 residues. DNA of the CDR3: TGTGCCAGCAGCGCCGGGACAGCATCCTATGGCTACACCTTC. Its protein is CASSAGTASYGYTF.

This chain joins TRBV7-9 and TRBJ2-5; D uncertain. CDR3 size: 15 residues. Trimming cost V 5 bases and J 1 base, with 14 bases left between them. CDR1 and CDR2 from the germline V gene are SEHNR and FQNEAQ (reference sequence). This chain's CDR3 is CASSAYGRPQETQYF. The CDR3 DNA reads TGTGCCAGCAGCGCCTACGGACGGCCCCAAGAGACCCAGTACTTC.

This chain joins TRBV27 and TRBJ1-1; D gene unclear. There are 12 residues in the CDR3. Trimming pared 5 bases from V and 4 bases from J, leaving 8 bases between. Looked up from germline, CDR1 is MNHEY and CDR2 is SMNVEV (reference sequence). DNA of the CDR3: TGTGCCAGCAGTCACAGCAGCACTGAAGCTTTCTTT. This codes for CASSHSSTEAFF.

This chain links TRBV7-2 with TRBJ1-5; D remains unclear. Trimming left V 6 bases short and J 0 bases short, with 12 bases between. Germline lookup yields CDR1 SGHTA and CDR2 FQGNSA. The CDR3 sequence is 15 residues long. CDR3 region: CASSPGSYSNQPQHF. The CDR3 nucleotides are TGTGCCAGCAGTCCAGGCAGCTATAGCAATCAGCCCCAGCATTTT.

The V gene is TRBV6-2 or TRBV6-3, the J gene TRBJ1-3; 9 bases match TRBD1. Trimming took 4 bases from V and 2 from J; bases not matched to a gene: 6. CDR1 and CDR2 (germline): MNHEY, SVGEGT. The CDR3 length is 16 residues. Here the CDR3 reads CASSWNRGPTGNTIYF. The CDR3 DNA follows: TGTGCCAGCAGTTGGAACAGGGGGCCGACTGGAAACACCATATATTTT.

Remarks on this clone: The same CDR3 is also encoded by other DNA sequences in this sample. V is TRBV7-9 and J is TRBJ1-1; D is unclear. Trimming took 5 bases from V and 5 from J, leaving 9 bases between them. The CDR3 covers 12 residues. CDR1 SEHNR and CDR2 FQNEAQ come from the germline V gene (reference sequence). The CDR3 region has the DNA TGTGCCAGCAGCCTTCTCGGAACTGAAGCTTTCTTT. Its translation is CASSLLGTEAFF.

This chain uses TRBV29-1 with TRBJ2-7, with TRBD1 matching over 12 bases. J gave up 5 bases and V 4 bases, and 9 bases lay outside the gene matches. The CDR3 has 15 residues. Germline values: CDR1 SQVTM, CDR2 ANQGSEA. Written as DNA, the CDR3 is TGCAGCGTTGCCCAGCGGGACAGGGGGCTTCACGAGCAGTACTTC. This codes for CSVAQRDRGLHEQYF.

The gene calls are TRBV13 and TRBJ2-2; D gene unclear. The CDR3 contains 13 residues. CDR1 and CDR2 (germline): PRHDT, FYEKMQ (reference sequence). Between the trimmed V and J ends, which lost 1 base and 6 bases, there was a span of 6 bases. CDR3 residues: CASSLVVAGELFF. CDR3 DNA sequence: TGTGCCAGCAGCTTAGTGGTGGCCGGGGAGCTGTTTTTT.

The chain links TRBV24-1 to TRBJ2-3; a possible D gene is TRBD2 (5 bases). CDR1 is KGHDR, CDR2 SFDVKD, per germline. Trimming pared 9 bases from V and 4 bases from J, leaving 13 bases between. This CDR3 spans 13 amino acids. The chain's CDR3 is CATDREEPDTQYF. CDR3 nucleotide sequence: TGTGCCACCGACCGGGAAGAGCCAGATACGCAGTATTTT.

The rearrangement uses TRBV20-1 and TRBJ2-1, with TRBD2 matching 11 bases. The CDR3 runs 14 residues. Germline CDR1 DFQATT, CDR2 SNEGSKA (reference sequence). After removal of 3 bases from V and 6 bases from J, the junction contained 4 bases not matched to a gene. This chain's CDR3 is CSASGLAGGNEQFF. CDR3 DNA sequence: TGCAGTGCTAGTGGGCTAGCGGGAGGCAATGAGCAGTTCTTC.